The 21 T cell receptor beta chains given below trace back to one sample, sequenced in a study of shared clonotypes between healthy human individuals (dated by TCRdb to the early 2020s). Library preparation was by the immunoSEQ multiplex PCR assay. TCRdb took over this immuneACCESS table, retaining in-frame rearrangements with V and J assigned. Such tables are incomplete; in checked studies, under half of the missing clones stem from an unresolved V gene, and the remainder is unexplained. The sample table holds 100,000 or so clones, of which approximately 51% were seen once. The ten largest account for about 14% of the sample. What was sequenced was PBMCs. The receptors come from a woman aged 40-49 years in good health. Some clones in this sample may be carry-over from other donors' samples.

This chain uses TRBV9 with TRBJ1-4; D gene uncertain. This CDR3 is 15 amino acids long. Germline-derived CDR1 and CDR2 are SGDLS and YYNGEE. V was trimmed by 0 bases and J by 7 bases, leaving 13 bases between them. The CDR3 nucleotides are TGTGCCAGCAGCGTAGGAATGGGTTCGGTTGAAAAACTGTTTTTT. Protein: CASSVGMGSVEKLFF.

V and J are TRBV4-3 and TRBJ2-3; 8 nucleotides match TRBD2. The CDR3 loop spans 15 amino acids. Germline loops: CDR1 LGHNA, CDR2 YSLEER. V lost 4 bases and J lost 4; bases outside the gene matches: 7. The CDR3 protein is CASSPRTSSSDTQYF. Written as DNA, the CDR3 is TGCGCCAGCAGCCCCCGGACTAGCTCCTCAGATACGCAGTATTTT.

The chain employs TRBV21-1 and TRBJ2-3; TRBD2, the table's D call, lacks a check against the DNA. TRBV21-1 constitutes a pseudogene. This CDR3 contains 13 residues. The CDR3 bases are TGTGCCAGCTGGACTAGCGGGAGACATACGCAGTATTTT. Translated, it gives CASWTSGRHTQYF.

This clone was seen repeatedly, ten times or more. Just one base apart from a much larger clone, this may be a read error. At the DNA level, this CDR3 is encoded by other sequences in the same sample as well. The chain links TRBV30 to TRBJ1-4; D perhaps matches TRBD1 (5 bases). Germline V gives CDR1 GTSNPN, CDR2 SVGIG (reference sequence). CDR3 length: 15 residues. The CDR3 protein is CAWSVLRARGEKLFF. The CDR3 DNA is TGTGCTTGGAGTGTACTCAGGGCGAGGGGCGAAAAACTGTTTTTT.

This clone is judged medium-sized. V is TRBV2 and J is TRBJ2-7, with 7 bases identical to TRBD2. Germline V gives CDR1 SNHLY, CDR2 FYNNEI. J lost 0 bases, V lost 8 bases, and 1 base had no gene match. CDR3 length: 12 amino acids. CDR3 sequence: CASQRGSYEQYF. Written as DNA, the CDR3 is TGTGCCAGCCAGCGGGGCTCCTACGAGCAGTACTTC.

The rearrangement links TRBV27 to TRBJ1-6; the D is unclear. Germline V CDR1 and CDR2: MNHEY, SMNVEV (reference sequence). The CDR3 extends over 16 amino acids. Trimming pared 5 bases from V and 7 bases from J, leaving 18 bases between. The CDR3 coding sequence is TGTGCCAGCAGTCCCGCCCACAGAGGGCGGAATTCACCCCTCCACTTT. This translates into CASSPAHRGRNSPLHF.

This clone was found a few times. A read error likely explains this, since a far larger clone differs by one base. The same CDR3 also results from other DNA sequences found in this sample. This sequence joins TRBV30 and TRBJ2-3; D gene uncertain. The CDR3 extends over 12 amino acids. CDR1 GTSNPN and CDR2 SVGIG come from the germline V gene (reference sequence). The germline V and J ends were trimmed by 2 bases and 2 bases, with 5 bases remaining between them. CDR3: CAWSTATDTQYF. The CDR3 DNA sequence: TGTGCCTGGAGTACAGCCACAGATACGCAGTATTTT. The full variable domain, with the rest looked up from reference TRBV30 and TRBJ2-3, is SQTIHQWPATLVQPVGSPLSLECTVEGTSNPNLYWYRQAAGRGLQLLFYSVGIGQISSEVPQNLSASRPQDRQFILSSKKLLLSDSGFYLCAWSTATDTQYFGPGTRLTVL.

Only a few counts were recorded for this clone. The chain couples TRBV7-3 to TRBJ2-3; D is undetermined. V dropped 3 bases and J dropped 4 bases, with 8 bases sitting between them. This CDR3 contains 13 residues. In germline, CDR1 is SGHTA, CDR2 FQGTGA. The CDR3 region has the DNA TGTGCCAGCAGCTTGTCAGGAGCAGATACGCAGTATTTT. This encodes CASSLSGADTQYF.

This clone was counted ten times or more. This chain links TRBV2 with TRBJ2-2; unclear D gene. CDR1 SNHLY and CDR2 FYNNEI come from the germline V gene. Trimming shortened V by 0 bases and J by 5 bases, and 7 bases separated the two germline ends. CDR3 length: 14 amino acids. In nucleotides, the CDR3 is TGTGCCAGCAGTGAAGCGTCCGGAACCGGGGAGCTGTTTTTT. The encoded protein is CASSEASGTGELFF.

This chain uses TRBV29-1 with TRBJ1-2, with D hard to call. Per germline, CDR1 SQVTM and CDR2 ANQGSEA. The CDR3 runs to 14 residues. V gave up 2 bases and J gave up 4 bases, with 14 bases separating them. In DNA, the CDR3 is TGCAGCGTTGAAAGCAGCGAGTCGAGCTATGGCTACACCTTC. Translating gives CSVESSESSYGYTF.

The chain links TRBV4-1 to TRBJ2-3; D assignment may be TRBD1 or TRBD2 (5 bases each). There are 15 residues in the CDR3. Germline CDR1 and CDR2: MGHRA and YSYEKL. Deletions cut 4 bases from V and 8 bases from J, with 19 bases between. CDR3 in amino acids: CASSLGPSGPGTQYF. The CDR3 nucleotides are TGCGCCAGCAGCCTGGGACCTTCGGGGCCAGGTACGCAGTATTTT.

This clone was found many times. V is TRBV6-5 and J is TRBJ1-2; D possibly corresponds to TRBD1 (6 bases). Germline V gene lookup returns CDR1 MNHEY and CDR2 SVGAGI. With 0 bases removed from V and 4 bases from J, the gap between germline ends came to 15 bases. The CDR3 is 16 amino acids. DNA for the CDR3: TGTGCCAGCAGTTACTCAGCCGGGGGGCAGTTCTATGGCTACACCTTC. Its translation: CASSYSAGGQFYGYTF.

V and J are TRBV10-3 and TRBJ2-1; 13 nucleotides line up with TRBD2. Per germline, CDR1 ENHRY and CDR2 SYGVKD. Germline trimming cut 2 bases from V and 2 bases from J; bases unmatched to any gene: 6. This CDR3 is 18 amino acids long. The CDR3 bases are TGTGCCATCAGTGAGCCGGCTACTAGCGGGAGGGCCTACAATGAGCAGTTCTTC. It codes for CAISEPATSGRAYNEQFF.

This sequence joins TRBV7-3 and TRBJ2-7; TRBD2 might be the D (5 bases). V was pared by 2 bases and J by 9 bases, with 11 bases between. The CDR3 has 12 residues. Germline CDR1 is SGHTA and CDR2 is FQGTGA. The CDR3 nucleotides are TGTGCCAGCAGCTTACCCGAGGGAGTGCAGTACTTC. This translates into CASSLPEGVQYF.

The chain has TRBV5-4 and TRBJ2-7; no firm D call. This CDR3 comprises 14 residues. CDR1 and CDR2 (germline): SGHNT, YYREEE (reference sequence). V shed 2 bases and J shed 0 bases, with 9 bases lying between them. For the CDR3, the DNA is TGTGCCAGCAGCTTCGACCCTAGCTCCTACGAGCAGTACTTC. This codes for CASSFDPSSYEQYF. The full variable domain, with the rest looked up from reference TRBV5-4 and TRBJ2-7, is ETGVTQSPTHLIKTRGQQVTLRCSSQSGHNTVSWYQQALGQGPQFIFQYYREEENGRGNFPPRFSGLQFPNYSSELNVNALELDDSALYLCASSFDPSSYEQYFGPGTRLTVT.

This clone was counted only a few times. Here the CDR3 DNA reads TGTGCCAGCAGCCTGGACCCCACCGGGGAGCTGTTTTTT. Its translation is CASSLDPTGELFF. The chain uses TRBV7-3 and TRBJ2-2; D is undetermined. In germline, CDR1 is SGHTA, CDR2 FQGTGA. The CDR3 loop spans 13 amino acids. Trimming removed 5 bases from V and 4 bases from J, with 8 bases in between.

There are many counts of this clone. The sample has other DNA sequences that encode this CDR3 too. The chain links TRBV7-3 to TRBJ2-7, with 9 bases fitting TRBD2. Germline trimming cut 5 bases from V and 3 bases from J; bases unmatched to any gene: 8. Germline values: CDR1 SGHTA, CDR2 FQGTGA. The CDR3 spans 15 residues. In nucleotides, the CDR3 is TGTGCCAGCAGCCTCATAGCGGGAGCCGACTACGAGCAGTACTTC. Its protein is CASSLIAGADYEQYF.

The V call is TRBV5-6, the J call TRBJ2-5; D is possibly TRBD1 (5 bases). Germline V CDR1 and CDR2: SGHDT, YYEEEE. The CDR3 contains 16 residues. V was trimmed by 2 bases and J by 3 bases, leaving 17 bases between them. This chain's CDR3 is CASSLGAQAPKETQYF. The CDR3 region has the DNA TGTGCCAGCAGCTTAGGGGCCCAGGCACCCAAAGAGACCCAGTACTTC.

The chain employs TRBV7-9 and TRBJ2-1; 8 positions match TRBD2. J lost 7 bases, V lost 11 bases, and 10 bases had no gene match. The CDR3 is 13 amino acids. Per germline, CDR1 SEHNR and CDR2 FQNEAQ (reference sequence). CDR3 DNA sequence: TGTGCCGTCGGGTCCAGCGGGAGAAATGAGCAGTTCTTC. Translating it yields CAVGSSGRNEQFF. Together with reference TRBV7-9 and TRBJ2-1, the CDR3 gives the full variable domain: DTGVSQNPRHKITKRGQNVTFRCDPISEHNRLYWYRQTLGQGPEFLTYFQNEAQLEKSRLLSDRFSAERPKGSFSTLEIQRTEQGDSAMYLCAVGSSGRNEQFFGPGTRLTVL.

A few counts support this clone. The J gene is TRBJ1-5, the V gene TRBV30, with 9 bases lining up with TRBD1. The V and J ends lost 5 bases and 4 bases, in that order; junction bases with no gene match: 3. Germline CDR1 and CDR2: GTSNPN and SVGIG (reference sequence). The CDR3 has 13 residues. The CDR3 here is CAWQDRGNQPQHF. In DNA, the CDR3 is TGTGCCTGGCAGGACAGGGGTAATCAGCCCCAGCATTTT.

This clone showed up just once. This probably arose from a read error, given a far larger clone one base away. This chain connects TRBV4-1 to TRBJ2-7; D perhaps matches TRBD2 (5 bases). V lost 2 bases to trimming and J lost 5 bases, with 13 bases between them. Germline CDR1 is MGHRA and CDR2 is YSYEKL. CDR3 length: 14 residues. CDR3 residues: CASSQREREHEQYF. The CDR3 DNA sequence: TGCGCCAGCAGCCAACGCGAGAGGGAGCACGAGCAGTACTTC.